This T cell receptor beta chain was observed in a study of a mutant IDH1 vaccine in newly diagnosed glioma. Turning to the study itself: At weeks 1, 3, 5, 7, 11, 15, 19 and 23, patients received a vaccination, eight in all. Commencement of vaccination occurred 4-6 weeks following radiotherapy alone, or concurrently with temozolomide cycles. Study-level points and caveats: Vaccine-induced responses were seen in roughly 93% of patients, spanning several MHC alleles.

On this clone: The antigen is unknown.

As for time point: week 5, during vaccination. The study gave 300 ug of mutant IDH1 20-mer peptide per vaccine dose, with topical imiquimod. Each tumor in the donors was a new WHO grade 3 or 4 astrocytoma, IDH1-mutant and ATRX-lost. Here immunoSEQ multiplex PCR was the method, and the copy in TCRdb shows in-frame clones only, minus some. The sample yields 75,000 to 85,000 clones, 91% seen once. The CDR3 loop spans 14 amino acids. V lost 3 bases to trimming and J lost 4 bases, with 10 bases between them. Sequenced material: PBMCs, taken from a glioma patient whose treatment included an IDH1 peptide vaccine. The receptor comes from a woman aged 45-65 years with glioma. J is TRBJ1-3 and V is TRBV23-1; D may be TRBD1 (5 bases). TRBV23-1 is an open reading frame whose function is uncertain. The CDR3 DNA is TGCGCCAGCAGTCACCCGGGGGTGGGAAACACCATATATTTT. It encodes CASSHPGVGNTIYF.